These T cell receptor beta chains were read from a single sample in a study of blood T cell repertoires in COVID-19. Libraries were prepared by immunoSEQ multiplex PCR; TCRdb keeps only in-frame clonotypes and omits some of them. The data show approximately 270,000 clones, approximately 90% seen once. The specimen sequenced was PBMCs or T cells enriched from blood (not recorded which). The origin of the receptors is a man aged 35 to 55 who had been exposed to COVID-19. Each CDR3 is given with its conserved first and last residue. A clone size is listed for some rows: how often the clone was seen (once, few, many), or a class if it is expanded.

TRBJ2-3,14,.,TRBV5-1,CASSTGGGTDTQYF
TRBJ1-5,14,.,TRBV30,CAWSVGLSNQPQHF
TRBJ2-1,15,.,TRBV27,CASSSAGGSYNEQFF
TRBJ2-5,15,.,TRBV7-6,CASSLGASGQETQYF
TRBJ1-1,15,.,TRBV28,CASSLPEGVRTEAFF
TRBJ2-1,17,.,TRBV5-8,CASSPGLAGGFYNEQFF
TRBJ2-3,16,.,TRBV12-5,CASGDDRASSTDTQYF
TRBJ1-1,13,.,TRBV25-1,CASSEDRGTEAFF
TRBJ1-4,16,.,TRBV18,CASSSAGQGRNEKLFF
TRBJ1-6,14,.,TRBV7-9,CASSLLQGASPLHF
TRBJ2-1,13,.,TRBV7-9,CASLEGRMDEQFF
TRBJ2-7,15,.,TRBV4-2,CTSSQDLGGLYEQYF
TRBJ2-5,13,.,TRBV2,CASMEETKETQYF
TRBJ2-7,17,.,TRBV28,CASSLLAGGPNQYEQYF
TRBJ2-1,17,once,TRBV6-4,CASSDLVGGFNYNEQFF
TRBJ2-1,13,many,TRBV12-3/TRBV12-4,CASDGREGNEQFF
TRBJ2-7,16,.,TRBV6-2/TRBV6-3,CASSRPLRQVSYEQYF
TRBJ1-5,14,.,TRBV3-1/TRBV3-2,CASSPRGGDQPQHF
TRBJ2-1,17,.,TRBV11-2,CASSDRPTSSSLNEQFF
TRBJ1-1,13,.,TRBV6-1,CASSETGNTEAFF
TRBJ2-3,13,.,TRBV2,CASREPGTDTQYF
TRBJ2-1,13,once,TRBV2,CASSEGWQREQFF
TRBJ2-7,14,few,TRBV7-3,CASSLLGGAYEQYF
TRBJ2-7,16,.,TRBV19,CASSGSSGRAFPEQYF
TRBJ1-5,13,few,TRBV5-6,CASSYQGYQPQHF
TRBJ2-3,14,.,TRBV11-2,CASTQGTGTDTQYF
TRBJ1-1,14,.,TRBV28,CASRSSRGSPEAFF
TRBJ2-7,13,.,TRBV27,CASRGWREDEQYF
TRBJ1-1,16,.,TRBV15,CATSTGQGVLTTEAFF